This T cell receptor beta chain was sequenced during a study of cytomegalovirus exposure and HLA in healthy donors. This PCR relied on a set of 60 Vbeta primers and 13 Jbeta primers. Profiled with immunoSEQ multiplex PCR; TCRdb holds only in-frame clones, not every one. The sample shows about 130,000 clones, more than 70% of them seen only once. Germline V gene sequence: CDR1 MNHNY, CDR2 SVGAGI (reference sequence). This CDR3 is 13 amino acids long. Trimming left V 6 bases short and J 6 bases short, with 12 bases between. The chain uses TRBV6-6 and TRBJ2-1; D possibly corresponds to TRBD1 (6 bases). The specimen was PBMCs. This TCR was sampled from a woman aged 25 to 39 in good health and CMV-seropositive. The CDR3 DNA reads as TGTGCCAGCAGCCTTAACAGGGTCAATGAGCAGTTCTTC. Translation: CASSLNRVNEQFF.